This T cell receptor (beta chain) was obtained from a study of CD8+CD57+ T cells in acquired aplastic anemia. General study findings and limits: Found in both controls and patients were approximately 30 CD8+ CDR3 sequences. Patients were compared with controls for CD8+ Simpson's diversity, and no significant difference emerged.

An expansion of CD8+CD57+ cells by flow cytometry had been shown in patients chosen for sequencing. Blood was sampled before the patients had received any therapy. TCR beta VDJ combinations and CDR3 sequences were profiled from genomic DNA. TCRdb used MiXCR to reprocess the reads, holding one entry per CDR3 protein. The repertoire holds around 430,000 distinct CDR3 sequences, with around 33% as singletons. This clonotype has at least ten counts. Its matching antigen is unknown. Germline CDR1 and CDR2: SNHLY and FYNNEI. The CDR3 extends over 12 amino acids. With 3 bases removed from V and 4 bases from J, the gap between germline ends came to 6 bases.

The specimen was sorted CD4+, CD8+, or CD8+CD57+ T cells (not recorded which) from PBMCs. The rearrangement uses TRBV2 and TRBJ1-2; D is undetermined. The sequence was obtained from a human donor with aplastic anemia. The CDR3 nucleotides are TGTGCCAGCAGTGAGGAGAGCTATGGCTACACCTTC. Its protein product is CASSEESYGYTF.